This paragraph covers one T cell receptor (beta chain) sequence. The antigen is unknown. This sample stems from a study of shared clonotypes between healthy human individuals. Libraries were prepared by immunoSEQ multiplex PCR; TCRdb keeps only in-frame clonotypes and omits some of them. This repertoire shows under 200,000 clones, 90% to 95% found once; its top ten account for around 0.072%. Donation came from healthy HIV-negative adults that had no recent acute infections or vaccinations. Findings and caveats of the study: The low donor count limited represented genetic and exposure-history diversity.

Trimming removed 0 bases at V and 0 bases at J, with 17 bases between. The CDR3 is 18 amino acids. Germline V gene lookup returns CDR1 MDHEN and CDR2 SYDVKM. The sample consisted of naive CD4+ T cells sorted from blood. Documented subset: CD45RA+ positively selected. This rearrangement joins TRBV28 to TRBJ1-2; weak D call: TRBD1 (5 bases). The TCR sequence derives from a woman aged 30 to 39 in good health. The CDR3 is CASSLWKGATGSNYGYTF. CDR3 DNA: TGTGCCAGCAGTTTATGGAAAGGGGCAACAGGATCTAACTATGGCTACACCTTC.